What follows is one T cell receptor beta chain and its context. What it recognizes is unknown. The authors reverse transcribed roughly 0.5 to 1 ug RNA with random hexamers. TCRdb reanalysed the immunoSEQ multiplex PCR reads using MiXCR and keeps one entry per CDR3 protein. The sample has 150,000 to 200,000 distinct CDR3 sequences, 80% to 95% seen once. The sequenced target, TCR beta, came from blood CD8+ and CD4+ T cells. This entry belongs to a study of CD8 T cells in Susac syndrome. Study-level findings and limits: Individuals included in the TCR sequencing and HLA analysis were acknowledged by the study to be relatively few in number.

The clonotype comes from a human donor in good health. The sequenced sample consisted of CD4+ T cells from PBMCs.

CDR3 nucleotide sequence: TGCAGTGCTAGTTGGCCTCGGCAGGGTCCCTACAATGAGCAGTTCTTC. It encodes CSASWPRQGPYNEQFF. The V call is TRBV20-1, the J call TRBJ2-1, with D possibly matching TRBD1 (5 bases). Germline CDR1 reads DFQATT; CDR2 reads SNEGSKA (reference sequence). This CDR3 has 16 amino acids. Trimming shortened V by 3 bases and J by 2 bases, and 17 bases separated the two germline ends.